This record concerns one T cell receptor (beta chain) sequence. Antigen unknown. This record belongs to a study of cytomegalovirus exposure and HLA in healthy donors. Study-level findings and limits: An apparent linkage of common viral pathogens to several of the most significant clusters emerged in a later analysis. When analyzed later, a missense DCLRE1C variant was found to be linked to TCR beta V- and J-gene trimming. As a later analysis revealed, most CMV-associated TCR beta chains appeared HLA-restricted. Rare TCR sequences predominated, though certain public TCRs were found in many donors.

In the PCR, 60 Vbeta and 13 Jbeta primers were used. Assay: immunoSEQ multiplex PCR; the TCRdb copy retains only in-frame clones and omits some. The data show 95,000 to 100,000 clones, about 80% seen once. This CDR3 has 16 amino acids. V gave up 5 bases and J gave up 0 bases, with 13 bases separating them. Looked up from germline, CDR1 is SGHTA and CDR2 is FQGTGA. The TCR sequence derives from a man between 35 and 55 years old in good health and CMV-seronegative. The sample taken for sequencing was PBMCs. The chain recombines TRBV7-3 with TRBJ2-2; the D gene is possibly TRBD1 (8 bases). CDR3 loop: CASSATGGANTGELFF. CDR3 coding DNA: TGTGCCAGCAGCGCCACAGGGGGGGCGAACACCGGGGAGCTGTTTTTT.